This passage covers 4 T cell receptor beta chains from one sample sequenced in a study of blood T cell repertoires in COVID-19. The data were produced by immunoSEQ multiplex PCR, yet TCRdb's version contains in-frame clones alone and is incomplete. The sample consists of about 150,000 clones, 87% of them appearing once. Sequenced: peripheral blood. The origin of the receptors is a human donor in a cohort sampled during active COVID-19.

The chain uses TRBV2 and TRBJ2-3; 13 bases fit TRBD2. The length of the CDR3 is 15 residues. Trimming cost V 4 bases and J 4 bases; bases outside gene matches: 2. Germline CDR1 SNHLY, CDR2 FYNNEI. CDR3 amino acids: CASSVTSGGSDTQYF. The CDR3 DNA is TGTGCCAGCAGTGTGACTAGCGGGGGGTCAGATACGCAGTATTTT. Looking up the rest from reference TRBV2 and TRBJ2-3 gives the full variable domain: EPEVTQTPSHQVTQMGQEVILRCVPISNHLYFYWYRQILGQKVEFLVSFYNNEISEKSEIFDDQFSVERPDGSNFTLKIRSTKLEDSAMYFCASSVTSGGSDTQYFGPGTRLTVL.

V usage is TRBV28 and J usage is TRBJ1-2, with 7 bases aligning to TRBD1. V shed 5 bases, J shed 4 bases, and the junction held 7 bases outside the gene matches. CDR1 is MDHEN, CDR2 SYDVKM, per germline. This CDR3 is built from 14 residues. CDR3 nucleotides: TGTGCCAGCAGTACCCCCGGGACAGTCTATGGCTACACCTTC. It is translated as CASSTPGTVYGYTF.

The genes are TRBV28 and TRBJ1-5, with D unclear. The CDR3 runs 12 residues. Per the germline V gene, CDR1 is MDHEN and CDR2 is SYDVKM. V lost 1 base to trimming and J lost 7 bases, with 5 bases between them. In DNA form, the CDR3 reads TGTGCCAGCAGTTTATACGGGCAGCCCCAGCATTTT. Its translation is CASSLYGQPQHF.

V is TRBV5-1 and J is TRBJ1-2, with a possible D match to TRBD1 (6 bases). Germline-derived CDR1 and CDR2 are SGHRS and YFSETQ. The V end lost 0 bases, the J end lost 8 bases, and 23 bases lay between the germline ends. The CDR3 contains 17 residues. The CDR3 loop reads CASSLDLTGLEWRGYTF. The DNA of the CDR3 is TGCGCCAGCAGCTTGGACCTCACAGGGCTGGAGTGGAGAGGCTACACCTTC.